The 13 T cell receptor beta chains below all came from one sample that was sequenced in a study of blood T cells in healthy people across ages. A second PCR of 7 to 11 cycles used a sample-barcoded 5' primer and a J-beta primer mix. MiXCR was run by TCRdb on the 5' RACE reads, yielding one entry per CDR3 protein. The sample lists some 1.8 million distinct CDR3 sequences, more than 35% seen once, with about 21% in the top ten. Material for sequencing was blood. These receptors were obtained from a human donor in good health.

The V gene is TRBV4-2, the J gene TRBJ2-3; D is possibly TRBD1 (5 bases). In germline, CDR1 is LGHNA, CDR2 YNFKEQ. The CDR3 totals 14 residues. V lost 1 base to trimming and J lost 11 bases, with 16 bases between them. The DNA of the CDR3 is TGTGCCAGCAGCCAAGTAACAGGAACCCTAGAGCAGTATTTT. Translated: CASSQVTGTLEQYF.

This chain connects TRBV12-3 or TRBV12-4 to TRBJ1-2; 9 nucleotides align to TRBD1. This CDR3 region has 18 residues. Trimming removed 7 bases from V and 2 bases from J; junction bases left unmatched: 17. CDR3 sequence reads: CASTLTFGTGNDNYGYTF. The DNA of the CDR3 is TGTGCCAGCACTCTAACTTTCGGGACAGGGAACGACAACTATGGCTACACCTTC.

This clonotype was observed a handful of times. The chain is built from TRBV6-5 and TRBJ2-7, with 8 nucleotides matching TRBD2. The DNA end favors TRBJ2-5, so the J call may be wrong. The V gene's germline CDR1 is MNHEY and CDR2 SVGAGI. The CDR3 length is 16 residues. The DNA for the CDR3 is TGTGCCAGCAGTTACTCTCTGGCGGGGGGCTGGGAGACCCAGTACTTC. Its protein is CASSYSLAGGWETQYF.

The chain recombines TRBV7-2 with TRBJ1-5, with 8 bases matching TRBD1. In germline, CDR1 is SGHTA, CDR2 FQGNSA. The J segment lost 7 bases and the V segment lost 6 bases, leaving 11 bases of the junction unmatched. This CDR3 has 15 residues. In DNA form, the CDR3 reads TGTGCCAGCAGTCGGTCGACAGGGGCGAGACAGCCCCAGCATTTT. Amino acids: CASSRSTGARQPQHF.

This clonotype has a handful of counts. The chain has TRBV3-1 and TRBJ2-1, with D possibly being TRBD1 or TRBD2 (5 bases each). Trimming took 3 bases from V and 12 from J, leaving 12 bases between them. The CDR3 has 12 residues. The germline V gene encodes CDR1 LGHDT and CDR2 YNNKEL (reference sequence). The CDR3 nucleotides read TGTGCCAGCAGCCAGGTGGGGGTAGGGCAGTTCTTC. Amino acids: CASSQVGVGQFF.

V and J are TRBV7-2 and TRBJ2-5; 8 nucleotides match TRBD2. The CDR3 runs 14 residues. In germline, CDR1 is SGHTA, CDR2 FQGNSA. The V and J ends lost 3 bases and 3 bases, in that order; junction bases with no gene match: 3. CDR3 coding DNA: TGTGCCAGCAGCTTTAATAGCGGGGAAGAGACCCAGTACTTC. As protein: CASSFNSGEETQYF.

Regarding this clonotype: A junction boundary mismatches the germline segment, possibly from a read error. The V call is TRBV6-1, the J call TRBJ1-1, with a possible D match to TRBD1 (5 bases). Germline assignment: CDR1 MNHNS and CDR2 SASEGT. This CDR3 has 13 residues. The CDR3 loop reads CASGEGDFTEAFF. CDR3 nucleotides: TGTGCCAGCGGTGAAGGGGACTTTACTGAAGCTTTCTTT.

The chain is built from TRBV24-1 and TRBJ1-1; D gene unclear. The length of the CDR3 is 11 residues. Germline V gene sequence: CDR1 KGHDR, CDR2 SFDVKD. The V end lost 10 bases, the J end lost 6 bases, and 11 bases lay between the germline ends. The CDR3 region is CATAQDAEAFF. The DNA for the CDR3 is TGTGCCACTGCCCAGGACGCTGAAGCTTTCTTT.

V gene TRBV4-2 combines with J gene TRBJ2-1, with 11 bases fitting TRBD2. The junction had 2 bases not matched to a gene; V was cut back by 5 bases and J by 5 bases. Germline-derived CDR1 and CDR2 are LGHNA and YNFKEQ. The CDR3 totals 14 residues. This chain's CDR3 is CASSGGLADNEQFF. DNA for the CDR3: TGTGCCAGCAGCGGGGGACTAGCGGACAATGAGCAGTTCTTC.

V gene TRBV7-9 combines with J gene TRBJ2-7; possibly TRBD2 for D (7 bases). Trimming took off 5 bases at V and 5 bases at J, with 19 bases between the two ends. The CDR3 length is 15 residues. Germline CDR1 is SEHNR and CDR2 is FQNEAQ (reference sequence). CDR3 coding DNA: TGTGCCAGCAGCCTAGGGGGGGCCCGCGCCGACGAGCAGTACTTC. It translates to CASSLGGARADEQYF.

This clonotype has only a few counts. V and J are TRBV20-1 and TRBJ2-3, with unresolved D. The CDR3 is made up of 14 amino acids. CDR1 and CDR2 (germline): DFQATT, SNEGSKA (reference sequence). Trimming stripped 0 bases from V and 4 bases from J, with 11 bases between. CDR3 in DNA: TGCAGTGCTAGAGATGTGGAGCAACCAGATACGCAGTATTTT. It translates to CSARDVEQPDTQYF.

The V gene is TRBV7-2, the J gene TRBJ2-5; D possibly corresponds to TRBD1 (5 bases). The CDR3 spans 15 residues. Germline V gives CDR1 SGHTA, CDR2 FQGNSA. The ends were cut back, 5 bases at V and 9 bases at J, with 22 bases in the middle. Here the CDR3 reads CASSLPFALTRAQYF. CDR3 bases: TGTGCCAGCAGCCTACCATTCGCCCTTACCAGGGCCCAGTACTTC.

V usage is TRBV28 and J usage is TRBJ1-2; TRBD1 agrees at 7 bases. Germline CDR1 MDHEN, CDR2 SYDVKM. The V gene end was trimmed by 2 bases and the J gene end by 10 bases; junction bases not matched to a gene: 7. The CDR3 is 13 residues long. CDR3 nucleotide sequence: TGTGCCAGCAGTTTAGGCGTAGGGGGCGACTACACCTTC. Amino acids: CASSLGVGGDYTF.